This T cell receptor beta chain was observed in a study of CD4+ T cells in melanoma. Overall study results and limits: In melanoma, neoantigen-specific CD4+ T cells reportedly differed in differentiation state. CD8+ T cell, macrophage and B cell function reportedly correlated with neoantigen-specific CD4+ T cells.

About this clone itself: The antigen is not known.

Repertoires were generated with immunoSEQ multiplex PCR, while TCRdb's copy carries only in-frame clones and drops some. The table has more than 15,000 clones, approximately 76% seen once. Looked up from germline, CDR1 is SGHTS and CDR2 is YDEGEE. The V end lost 4 bases, the J end lost 6 bases, and 14 bases lay between the germline ends. CDR3 length equals 13 residues. This sequence originates from a human donor with melanoma. The sequencing sample was made of cells from a culture (not recorded whether cultured in vitro). The chain combines TRBV5-8 with TRBJ2-7, with D possibly being TRBD1 (6 bases). CDR3: CASSLDRLGEQYF. The CDR3 nucleotides are TGTGCCAGCAGCCTCGACAGGCTCGGCGAGCAGTACTTC.